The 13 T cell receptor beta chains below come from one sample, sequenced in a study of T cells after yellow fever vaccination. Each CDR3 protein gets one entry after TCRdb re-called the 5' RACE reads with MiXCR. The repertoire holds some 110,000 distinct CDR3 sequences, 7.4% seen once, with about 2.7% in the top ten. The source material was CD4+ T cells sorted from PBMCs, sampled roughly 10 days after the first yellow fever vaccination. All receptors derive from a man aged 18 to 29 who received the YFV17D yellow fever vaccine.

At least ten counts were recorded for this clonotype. In nucleotides, the CDR3 is TGCAGTGCTCCTCCCGGGGGAAGTAATGAAAAACTGTTTTTT. This translates into CSAPPGGSNEKLFF. J is TRBJ1-4 and V is TRBV20-1; TRBD1 is a possible D gene (5 bases). Germline V gives CDR1 DFQATT, CDR2 SNEGSKA (reference sequence). V was clipped by 5 bases and J by 4 bases, with 14 bases between them. CDR3 length: 14 residues.

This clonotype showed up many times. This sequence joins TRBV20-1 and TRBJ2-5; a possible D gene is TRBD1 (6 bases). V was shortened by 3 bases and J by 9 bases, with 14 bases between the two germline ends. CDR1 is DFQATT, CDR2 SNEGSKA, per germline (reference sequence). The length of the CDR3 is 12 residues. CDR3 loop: CSARISPGAQYF. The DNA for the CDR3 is TGCAGTGCTAGGATAAGCCCAGGGGCCCAGTACTTC.

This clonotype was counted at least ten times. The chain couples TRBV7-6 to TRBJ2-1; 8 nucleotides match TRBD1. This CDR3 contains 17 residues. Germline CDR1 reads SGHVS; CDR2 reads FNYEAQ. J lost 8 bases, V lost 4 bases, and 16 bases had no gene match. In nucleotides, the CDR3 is TGTGCCAGCAGCTCCCCTTATGTAGGACAGGGTAGTGATGAGCAGTTCTTC. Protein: CASSSPYVGQGSDEQFF.

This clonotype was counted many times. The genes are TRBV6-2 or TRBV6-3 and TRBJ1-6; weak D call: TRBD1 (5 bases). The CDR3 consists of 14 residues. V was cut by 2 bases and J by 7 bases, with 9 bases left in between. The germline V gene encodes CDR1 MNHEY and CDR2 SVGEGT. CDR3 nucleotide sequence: TGTGCCAGCAGTTACAGGGGTAGGAATTCACCCCTCCACTTT. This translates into CASSYRGRNSPLHF.

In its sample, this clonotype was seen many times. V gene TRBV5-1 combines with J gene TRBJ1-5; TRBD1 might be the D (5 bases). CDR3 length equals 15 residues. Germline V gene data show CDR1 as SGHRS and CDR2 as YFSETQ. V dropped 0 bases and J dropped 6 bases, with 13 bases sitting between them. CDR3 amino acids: CASSLDPRGIQPQHF. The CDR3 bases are TGCGCCAGCAGCTTGGACCCCCGGGGCATTCAGCCCCAGCATTTT.

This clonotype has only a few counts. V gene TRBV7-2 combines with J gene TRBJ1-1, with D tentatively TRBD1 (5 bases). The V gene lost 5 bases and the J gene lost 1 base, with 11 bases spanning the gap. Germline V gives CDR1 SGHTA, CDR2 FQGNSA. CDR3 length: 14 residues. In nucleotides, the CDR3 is TGTGCCAGCAGCCCCAACCAGGGGAACACTGAAGCTTTCTTT. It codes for CASSPNQGNTEAFF.

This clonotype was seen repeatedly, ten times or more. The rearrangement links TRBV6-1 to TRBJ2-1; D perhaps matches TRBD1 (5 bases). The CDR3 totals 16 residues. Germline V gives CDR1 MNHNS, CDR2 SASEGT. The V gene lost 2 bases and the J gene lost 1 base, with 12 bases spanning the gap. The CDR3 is CASSELGALSYNEQFF. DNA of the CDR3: TGTGCCAGCAGTGAATTAGGGGCGCTATCCTACAATGAGCAGTTCTTC.

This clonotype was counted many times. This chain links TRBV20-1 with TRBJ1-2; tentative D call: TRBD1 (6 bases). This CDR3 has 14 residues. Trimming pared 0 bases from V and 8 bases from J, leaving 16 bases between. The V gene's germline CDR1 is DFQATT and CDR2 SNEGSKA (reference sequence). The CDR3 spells CSARDLGASSGYTF. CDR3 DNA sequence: TGCAGTGCTAGAGATCTGGGGGCGTCTTCCGGCTACACCTTC.

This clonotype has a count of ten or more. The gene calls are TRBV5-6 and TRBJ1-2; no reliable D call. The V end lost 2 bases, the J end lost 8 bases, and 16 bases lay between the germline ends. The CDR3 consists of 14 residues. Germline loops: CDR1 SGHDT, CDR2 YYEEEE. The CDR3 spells CASSLTPPMWGYTF. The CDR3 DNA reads TGTGCCAGCAGCTTAACCCCCCCCATGTGGGGCTACACCTTC.

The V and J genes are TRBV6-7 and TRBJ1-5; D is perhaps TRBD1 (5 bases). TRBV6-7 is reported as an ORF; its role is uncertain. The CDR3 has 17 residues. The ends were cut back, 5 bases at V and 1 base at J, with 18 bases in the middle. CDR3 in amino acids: CASSPGPTRGSNQPQHF. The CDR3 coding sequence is TGTGCCAGCAGTCCGGGACCTACTAGAGGGAGCAATCAGCCCCAGCATTTT.

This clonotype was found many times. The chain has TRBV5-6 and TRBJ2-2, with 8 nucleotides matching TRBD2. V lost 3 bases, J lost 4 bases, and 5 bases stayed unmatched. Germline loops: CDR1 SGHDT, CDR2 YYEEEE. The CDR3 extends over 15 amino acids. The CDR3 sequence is CASSYPGGVTGELFF. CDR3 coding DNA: TGTGCCAGCAGCTACCCCGGGGGGGTCACCGGGGAGCTGTTTTTT. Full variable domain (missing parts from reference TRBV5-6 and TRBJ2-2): DAGVTQSPTHLIKTRGQQVTLRCSPKSGHDTVSWYQQALGQGPQFIFQYYEEEERQRGNFPDRFSGHQFPNYSSELNVNALLLGDSALYLCASSYPGGVTGELFFGEGSRLTVL.

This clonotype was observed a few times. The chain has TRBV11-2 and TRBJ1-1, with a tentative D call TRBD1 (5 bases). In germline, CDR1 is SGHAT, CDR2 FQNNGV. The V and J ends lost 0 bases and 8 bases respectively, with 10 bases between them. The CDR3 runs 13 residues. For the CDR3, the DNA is TGTGCCAGCAGCTTAGAGGGGGGAGCCGAAGCTTTCTTT. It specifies CASSLEGGAEAFF.

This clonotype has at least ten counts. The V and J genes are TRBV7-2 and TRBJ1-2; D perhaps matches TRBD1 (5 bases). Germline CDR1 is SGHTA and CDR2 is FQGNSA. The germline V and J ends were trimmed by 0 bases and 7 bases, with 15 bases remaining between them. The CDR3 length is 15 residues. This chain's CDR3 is CASSLAEGAGRGYTF. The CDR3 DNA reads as TGTGCCAGCAGCTTAGCGGAAGGGGCTGGTCGTGGCTACACCTTC.